Listed here is a single TCR beta chain. Its antigen is undetermined. Generated by immunoSEQ multiplex PCR, the TCRdb table keeps only in-frame clones and is missing some. This sample has about 31,000 clones, with around 80% found just once. Stated time point: week 35, safety follow-up. All doses held 300 ug of mutant IDH1 20-mer peptide, with topical imiquimod. This entry belongs to a study of a mutant IDH1 vaccine in newly diagnosed glioma. In the study overall: Vaccination followed radiotherapy alone by 4-6 weeks, or accompanied temozolomide cycles. Patients previously underwent radiotherapy, temozolomide, or both, and most underwent both.

CDR1 MDHEN and CDR2 SYDVKM come from the germline V gene. Between the trimmed V and J ends, which lost 2 bases and 4 bases, there was a span of 12 bases. This CDR3 has 14 amino acids. The genes are TRBV28 and TRBJ2-7, with TRBD2 as a possible D gene (7 bases). The sequencing here drew on PBMCs, taken from a glioma patient whose treatment included an IDH1 peptide vaccine. This receptor was taken from a middle-aged woman with glioma. CDR3 sequence (DNA): TGTGCCAGCAGTTTAGGGGGGGCGTTTTACGAGCAGTACTTC. Its protein product is CASSLGGAFYEQYF.